This entry lists 18 T cell receptor beta chains sequenced from one sample in a study of T cells in Graves' hyperthyroidism and ophthalmopathy. Amplification targeted TCR beta CDR3 regions from RNA transcripts. HTBI primers were used for first-round RT-PCR of the TCR CDR3. TCRdb re-called the multiplex PCR reads through MiXCR, storing one row per CDR3 protein. The sample records 250,000 or so distinct CDR3 sequences, approximately 16% being singletons. Sequencing used blood. The origin of the receptors is a woman aged 45-60 years with Graves' hyperthyroidism that later progressed to Graves' ophthalmopathy.

V is TRBV11-1 and J is TRBJ1-1; D remains unclear. Germline lookup yields CDR1 SGHAT and CDR2 FQDESV (reference sequence). There are 13 residues in the CDR3. The V end was cut by 8 bases, the J end by 4 bases, with 14 bases between. CDR3 sequence (DNA): TGTGCCAGCCTACACCGTCGGGGCACTGAAGCTTTCTTT. Protein: CASLHRRGTEAFF. Combining the CDR3 with reference TRBV11-1 and TRBJ1-1 gives the whole variable domain EAEVAQSPRYKITEKSQAVAFWCDPISGHATLYWYRQILGQGPELLVQFQDESVVDDSQLPKDRFSAERLKGVDSTLKIQPAELGDSAMYLCASLHRRGTEAFFGQGTRLTVV.

V usage is TRBV15 and J usage is TRBJ1-4, with 7 bases that match TRBD1. The J segment lost 6 bases and the V segment lost 5 bases, leaving 9 bases of the junction unmatched. Germline lookup yields CDR1 LNHNV and CDR2 YYDKDF (reference sequence). The CDR3 has 15 residues. CDR3 nucleotides: TGTGCCACCAGCCCGCACCGGGACAGCTATGAAAAACTGTTTTTT. Translation: CATSPHRDSYEKLFF. The full variable domain, with the rest looked up from reference TRBV15 and TRBJ1-4, is DAMVIQNPRYQVTQFGKPVTLSCSQTLNHNVMYWYQQKSSQAPKLLFHYYDKDFNNEADTPDNFQSRRPNTSFCFLDIRSPGLGDTAMYLCATSPHRDSYEKLFFGSGTQLSVL.

The table lists this clonotype with many counts. The chain links TRBV20-1 to TRBJ2-2; no firm D call. Germline CDR1 reads DFQATT; CDR2 reads SNEGSKA (reference sequence). Between the trimmed V and J ends, which lost 0 bases and 0 bases, there was a span of 14 bases. The length of the CDR3 is 17 residues. CDR3 amino acids: CSARDPGRVANTGELFF. CDR3 DNA: TGCAGTGCTAGAGATCCGGGCCGGGTCGCGAACACCGGGGAGCTGTTTTTT.

This clonotype was counted many times. The J gene is TRBJ2-1, the V gene TRBV7-2, with D possibly called TRBD1 or TRBD2 (6 bases each). Germline-derived CDR1 and CDR2 are SGHTA and FQGNSA. The CDR3 consists of 14 residues. With 6 bases removed from V and 8 bases from J, the gap between germline ends came to 17 bases. The chain's CDR3 is CASRGGGGKDEQFF. DNA of the CDR3: TGTGCCAGCAGAGGTGGAGGGGGTAAGGATGAGCAGTTCTTC.

This clonotype has only a few counts. The chain combines TRBV4-1 with TRBJ1-2, with D tentatively TRBD1 (5 bases). Germline CDR1 MGHRA, CDR2 YSYEKL. CDR3 length: 15 amino acids. V lost 0 bases and J lost 3, with 11 bases in between. The CDR3 loop is CASSQDLGDDYGYTF. Written as DNA, the CDR3 is TGCGCCAGCAGCCAAGATCTGGGGGATGACTATGGCTACACCTTC.

This clonotype was observed a handful of times. The V and J genes are TRBV30 and TRBJ2-1; tentatively, D is TRBD2 (7 bases). The germline V gene has CDR1 GTSNPN and CDR2 SVGIG (reference sequence). This CDR3 is 16 amino acids long. V dropped 0 bases and J dropped 4 bases, with 16 bases sitting between them. The CDR3 DNA reads TGTGCCTGGAGTGTACCTCGGGGGGCGAGTTACAATGAGCAGTTCTTC. Protein: CAWSVPRGASYNEQFF.

This clonotype was seen many times. V gene TRBV7-9 combines with J gene TRBJ1-6; TRBD1 aligns across 7 bases. Germline V CDR1 and CDR2: SEHNR, FQNEAQ (reference sequence). The CDR3 is 14 amino acids. V lost 7 bases, J lost 7 bases, and 7 bases stayed unmatched. The CDR3 is CASNPGGGNSPLHF. The CDR3 DNA reads TGTGCCAGCAACCCGGGAGGGGGCAATTCACCCCTCCACTTT. The variable domain in full, with the rest retrieved from reference TRBV7-9 and TRBJ1-6, is DTGVSQNPRHKITKRGQNVTFRCDPISEHNRLYWYRQTLGQGPEFLTYFQNEAQLEKSRLLSDRFSAERPKGSFSTLEIQRTEQGDSAMYLCASNPGGGNSPLHFGNGTRLTVT.

This clonotype was counted many times. The chain has TRBV28 and TRBJ2-1; D may be TRBD1 (6 bases). This CDR3 has 15 residues. Per the germline V gene, CDR1 is MDHEN and CDR2 is SYDVKM. Trimming stripped 6 bases from V and 4 bases from J, with 16 bases between. Here the CDR3 reads CASSRTWGPYNEQFF. CDR3 DNA: TGTGCCAGCAGCCGTACCTGGGGGCCTTACAATGAGCAGTTCTTC.

This clonotype was observed at least ten times. J is TRBJ2-5 and V is TRBV18; 10 bases are a match to TRBD1. CDR3 length equals 14 residues. With V trimmed by 3 bases and J by 9 bases, 7 bases remained unmatched. Germline assignment: CDR1 KGHSH and CDR2 LQKENI. CDR3 region: CASSPPGQGRSQYF. CDR3 nucleotides: TGTGCCAGCTCACCCCCGGGACAGGGGCGGTCCCAGTACTTC.

As regards this clonotype: A much larger clone differs from this one at a single base, so this may be a read error. The chain links TRBV18 to TRBJ2-3; D is possibly TRBD2 (6 bases). The CDR3 is 15 amino acids. The germline V gene has CDR1 KGHSH and CDR2 LQKENI. The CDR3 loop is CTSRQLGGTADTQYF. The CDR3 DNA reads as TGTACCAGCCGACAATTAGGCGGGACGGCAGATACGCAGTATTTT.

This clonotype was counted between two and nine times. This chain uses TRBV11-1 with TRBJ2-5, with 10 nucleotides matching TRBD2. CDR3 length: 13 residues. In germline, CDR1 is SGHAT, CDR2 FQDESV (reference sequence). The junction had 11 bases not matched to a gene; V was cut back by 6 bases and J by 13 bases. CDR3 nucleotide sequence: TGTGCCAGCAGAAAGACTAGCGGGTCTGTCGTGTACTTC. It specifies CASRKTSGSVVYF.

In its sample, this clonotype was seen many times. The chain is built from TRBV6-1 and TRBJ1-1; D is unclear. V was shortened by 1 base and J by 7 bases, with 13 bases between the two germline ends. The CDR3 is 14 amino acids. The germline gives CDR1 MNHNS, CDR2 SASEGT. This chain's CDR3 is CASSEGLTVDEAFF. CDR3 DNA: TGTGCCAGCAGTGAAGGCCTTACGGTCGATGAAGCTTTCTTT.

This clonotype was observed a handful of times. The chain employs TRBV29-1 and TRBJ1-4, with D possibly matching TRBD1 (6 bases). CDR1 SQVTM and CDR2 ANQGSEA come from the germline V gene. The length of the CDR3 is 14 residues. V was pared by 4 bases and J by 2 bases, with 11 bases between. The CDR3 here is CSVGGGATNEKLFF. The CDR3 DNA is TGCAGCGTTGGTGGGGGCGCGACTAATGAAAAACTGTTTTTT.

This clonotype has a count of ten or more. V is TRBV6-5 and J is TRBJ1-5; D call uncertain. The germline V and J ends were trimmed by 0 bases and 9 bases, with 12 bases remaining between them. There are 14 residues in the CDR3. Germline V gene data show CDR1 as MNHEY and CDR2 as SVGAGI. CDR3 nucleotides: TGTGCCAGCAGTTACTCGGCGAATTCTAGGCCCCAGCATTTT. Its protein is CASSYSANSRPQHF.

The sample holds many counts of this clonotype. The gene calls are TRBV19 and TRBJ2-1; 11 bases fit TRBD2. The V gene end was trimmed by 2 bases and the J gene end by 6 bases; junction bases not matched to a gene: 3. This CDR3 is 15 amino acids long. In germline, CDR1 is LNHDA, CDR2 SQIVND (reference sequence). This CDR3 reads CASSILAGGGNEQFF. CDR3 DNA sequence: TGTGCCAGTAGTATACTAGCGGGAGGAGGCAATGAGCAGTTCTTC.

On this clonotype itself: This clone may be a read error of a much larger clone one base away. V and J are TRBV29-1 and TRBJ2-1; 11 bases fit TRBD2. CDR3 length: 14 residues. Germline trimming cut 8 bases from V and 10 bases from J; bases unmatched to any gene: 13. CDR1 and CDR2 (germline): SQVTM, ANQGSEA. Written as DNA, the CDR3 is TGCAGCTCGGAACCGGGACTAGCGGCAGTCGAGCAGTTCTTC. The encoded protein is CSSEPGLAAVEQFF.

In this sample, this clonotype turned up a few times. The V gene is TRBV5-1, the J gene TRBJ2-2; 7 bases line up with TRBD1. Germline V lookup: CDR1 SGHRS, CDR2 YFSETQ. V dropped 4 bases and J dropped 3; count of bases not matched to a gene: 18. The CDR3 extends over 19 amino acids. Here the CDR3 DNA reads TGCGCCAGCAGCCCGGAACCCCTCCGGGACAGCGACCACACCGGGGAGCTGTTTTTT. Its translation: CASSPEPLRDSDHTGELFF.

This clonotype has a count of ten or more. The chain employs TRBV12-3 or TRBV12-4 and TRBJ1-5; tentative D call: TRBD1 (5 bases). The CDR3 length is 15 residues. The V end was cut by 3 bases, the J end by 2 bases, with 11 bases between. The CDR3 DNA follows: TGTGCCAGCAGTTTGAATGGGGGTGGCAATCAGCCCCAGCATTTT. Protein: CASSLNGGGNQPQHF.